This T cell receptor (beta chain) came from a study of cytomegalovirus exposure and HLA in healthy donors (dated by TCRdb to about 2017). Background for the entire study: According to a later analysis, the approximately 120 validation repertoires were produced on the same platform as the roughly 700 repertoires of the first cohort. The study aimed to test whether cataloging public T cell receptors could reveal signatures of past pathogen exposure. A separate validation cohort of 100 to 150 different subjects was used in addition to the roughly 620-subject first cohort. The study combined high-throughput TCR immunosequencing, statistical association of individual TCRs with disease status, and machine learning to predict cytomegalovirus infection status.

Donors formed part of the validation cohort, which comprised 120 subjects and was distinct from the first cohort of some 700 subjects. The protocol used for the library was the immunoSEQ multiplex PCR assay. On the authors' methods: A statistical classification framework was built for diagnosing cytomegalovirus status from the catalog of TCR beta chain sequences. TCRdb holds this immuneACCESS table with in-frame rearrangements only. Some clones are missing; in checked studies, unresolved V genes explain under half, and the rest has no known cause. The V and J calls and the clone size are those of that table, but D and trimming were determined from the DNA. Here the sample has more than 250,000 clones; roughly 89% occur a single time. About 0.8% of the sample is taken by the ten largest. Study-wide conclusions, independent of this receptor: Cytomegalovirus status was reported to be diagnosed by the classifier with high specificity and sensitivity in both the original and validation cohorts. According to the authors, the approach could potentially be generalized to other disease states and immunological phenotypes. While some public TCRs were present in many individuals, most TCR sequences turned up only very rarely across donors. Of the cluster scores, approximately 94% were above 0 in a later analysis, which found that TCRs clustered in the first cohort also tended to co-occur in the 130 or so validation repertoires. In vitro tests confirmed that three of the cytomegalovirus-associated TCR beta chains recognize cytomegalovirus antigens. In the study, 150 to 200 TCR beta chains were listed as associated with cytomegalovirus. The validation cohort had no HLA typing available for a later analysis, so co-occurrence within that cohort was assessed over all 120 or so repertoires.

The cysteine opens and the phenylalanine closes a CDR3 of 16 amino acids. Only the CDR3 region is kept as DNA, spanning 48 bases read in frame from base 1. The germline V gene sets CDR1 to SGHTA and CDR2 to FQGNSA. V has 5 bases trimmed and J has 5 bases trimmed; junction bases matching no gene number 10. Remarks on this clone: Its antigen remains unidentified. No base quality values were provided; no much bigger clone lies one nucleotide off.

The receptor comes from a woman between 18 and 29 years old in good health and CMV-seronegative. This sequence uses TRBV7-2 and TRBJ2-1, with 9 junctional bases fitting TRBD2. The sample comprised PBMCs. The DNA is TGTGCCAGCAGCAATCCCGGGAGACTAGCGGACAATGAGCAGTTCTTC. Its coded protein is CASSNPGRLADNEQFF.